One and the same sample provided the 14 T cell receptor beta chains below, sequenced in a study of T cell responses to AZD1222 COVID-19 vaccine. The protocol was immunoSEQ multiplex PCR, while the TCRdb copy is restricted to in-frame clones and leaves out a portion. The sample consists of 65,000 to 95,000 clones, 92% of them appearing once. The specimen comprised peripheral blood, sampled on day 0 of MenACWY control vaccination. The receptor source for this set is an adult in good health.

This chain joins TRBV12-3 or TRBV12-4 and TRBJ2-7, with 8 nucleotides matching TRBD1. V gave up 8 bases and J gave up 4 bases; unmatched junction bases: 4. The CDR3 runs 12 residues. Written as DNA, the CDR3 is TGTGCCAGCGGACAGGGATGGTACGAGCAGTACTTC. Amino acid sequence: CASGQGWYEQYF.

This sequence joins TRBV5-3 and TRBJ2-5; TRBD1 aligns across 7 bases. TRBV5-3 is reported as an ORF; its role is uncertain. The CDR3 is 17 residues long. J was trimmed by 3 bases and V by 2 bases; bases with no gene match: 13. The CDR3 is CARSFIPTGVVKETQYF. The CDR3 DNA reads TGTGCCAGAAGCTTTATACCCACAGGGGTAGTTAAAGAGACCCAGTACTTC.

The rearrangement links TRBV6-6 to TRBJ2-5; D is ambiguous. The CDR3 spans 11 residues. Germline CDR1 is MNHNY and CDR2 is SVGAGI (reference sequence). The ends were cut back, 5 bases at V and 1 base at J, with 2 bases in the middle. The CDR3 sequence is CASSIQETQYF. In DNA, the CDR3 is TGTGCCAGCAGTATCCAAGAGACCCAGTACTTC.

The V call is TRBV3-1 (or the pseudogene TRBV3-2), the J call TRBJ1-2; D uncertain. CDR1 and CDR2 (germline): LGHDT, YNNKEL (reference sequence). Trimming stripped 2 bases from V and 0 bases from J, with 10 bases between. CDR3 length: 15 amino acids. The CDR3 nucleotides are TGTGCCAGCAGCCAAAATTTTGCGTCTAACTATGGCTACACCTTC. This gives the protein CASSQNFASNYGYTF.

The chain uses TRBV7-9 and TRBJ2-1; TRBD2 matches at 7 bases. CDR3 length: 15 amino acids. V gave up 1 base and J gave up 1 base; unmatched junction bases: 1. CDR1 and CDR2 (germline): SEHNR, FQNEAQ (reference sequence). The CDR3 region is CASSLGSGSYNEQFF. In DNA, the CDR3 is TGTGCCAGCAGCTTAGGTAGCGGGTCCTACAATGAGCAGTTCTTC.

This clone was detected only a few times. This chain uses TRBV28 with TRBJ2-3; TRBD2 matches at 12 bases. This CDR3 comprises 17 residues. The germline gives CDR1 MDHEN, CDR2 SYDVKM. With V trimmed by 6 bases and J by 0 bases, 7 bases remained unmatched. As DNA, the CDR3 is TGTGCCAGCAGGCCGCTTGGGACTAGCGGGAGCACAGATACGCAGTATTTT. It specifies CASRPLGTSGSTDTQYF.

The chain combines TRBV16 with TRBJ2-1; weak D call: TRBD1 (6 bases). Germline CDR1 and CDR2: KGHSY and FQNENV. V dropped 7 bases and J dropped 5 bases, with 15 bases sitting between them. This CDR3 is 14 amino acids long. CDR3: CASMNRVRNNEQFF. CDR3 sequence (DNA): TGTGCCAGCATGAACAGGGTCCGCAACAATGAGCAGTTCTTC.

The chain recombines TRBV6-6 with TRBJ2-2; a weak D match, TRBD2 (6 bases). Germline CDR1 and CDR2: MNHNY and SVGAGI (reference sequence). The CDR3 contains 16 residues. V lost 6 bases and J lost 1, with 15 bases in between. The CDR3 coding sequence is TGTGCCAGCAGGGGACCGGGAGCTGGGAACACCGGGGAGCTGTTTTTT. Its translation is CASRGPGAGNTGELFF.

The chain employs TRBV3-1 (or the pseudogene TRBV3-2) and TRBJ2-5, with D possibly matching TRBD2 (6 bases). The CDR3 loop spans 13 amino acids. Germline CDR1 and CDR2: LGHDT and YNNKEL (reference sequence). V was cut by 4 bases and J by 7 bases, with 13 bases left in between. DNA of the CDR3: TGTGCCAGCAGCCGCCCAGAGGAGGGGACCCAGTACTTC. Its translation: CASSRPEEGTQYF.

V usage is TRBV7-6 and J usage is TRBJ2-3; 10 bases line up with TRBD2. The CDR3 totals 16 residues. V gave up 5 bases and J gave up 6 bases; unmatched junction bases: 11. Germline CDR1 reads SGHVS; CDR2 reads FNYEAQ. CDR3 region: CASSALAGPGGDTQYF. The CDR3 DNA is TGTGCCAGCAGCGCACTAGCGGGGCCAGGTGGGGATACGCAGTATTTT.

The chain uses TRBV30 and TRBJ1-4; D unclear. Germline V gene sequence: CDR1 GTSNPN, CDR2 SVGIG (reference sequence). V lost 2 bases and J lost 8, with 12 bases in between. This CDR3 is built from 13 residues. Here the CDR3 DNA reads TGTGCCTGGAGTCCGGCCATCGGAGAAAAACTGTTTTTT. Translation gives CAWSPAIGEKLFF.

The genes are TRBV5-4 and TRBJ2-7, with D perhaps matching TRBD2 (7 bases). Trimming removed 5 bases at V and 1 base at J, with 16 bases between. The CDR3 length is 15 residues. Germline CDR1 reads SGHNT; CDR2 reads YYREEE (reference sequence). The CDR3 DNA reads as TGTGCCAGCAGGTTTGGGGAGGGGGTATCCTACGAGCAGTACTTC. Translated, it gives CASRFGEGVSYEQYF.

V and J are TRBV15 and TRBJ1-1; D is ambiguous. CDR1 and CDR2 from the germline V gene are LNHNV and YYDKDF (reference sequence). CDR3 length: 15 amino acids. V lost 0 bases and J lost 1, with 9 bases in between. CDR3 loop: CATSREQFPNTEAFF. CDR3 bases: TGTGCCACCAGCAGAGAACAGTTTCCGAACACTGAAGCTTTCTTT.

The chain couples TRBV3-1 (or the pseudogene TRBV3-2) to TRBJ1-2; 7 bases are shared with TRBD1. V was pared by 6 bases and J by 4 bases, with 8 bases of the junction left unmatched. The CDR3 extends over 14 amino acids. Germline V gene lookup returns CDR1 LGHDT and CDR2 YNNKEL (reference sequence). This CDR3 is CASSPGQPGYGYTF. CDR3 sequence (DNA): TGTGCCAGCAGTCCGGGACAGCCCGGCTATGGCTACACCTTC.